The 27 T cell receptor beta chains below were found in one sample sequenced in a study of cytomegalovirus exposure and HLA in healthy donors. The study ran its PCR with 60 Vbeta and 13 Jbeta primers. Assay: immunoSEQ multiplex PCR; the TCRdb copy retains only in-frame clones and omits some. The listing contains 180,000 or so clones. The sample taken for sequencing was PBMCs. These TCRs come from a boy aged 5-17 years in good health and CMV-seronegative.

The rearrangement links TRBV28 to TRBJ2-3; D gene unclear. In germline, CDR1 is MDHEN, CDR2 SYDVKM. The CDR3 length is 12 residues. The V end was cut by 6 bases, the J end by 0 bases, with 4 bases between. CDR3 amino acids: CASSPSTDTQYF. The DNA of the CDR3 is TGTGCCAGCAGCCCTAGCACAGATACGCAGTATTTT.

The chain combines TRBV11-2 with TRBJ1-1; TRBD1 is a possible D gene (5 bases). With 3 bases removed from V and 5 bases from J, the gap between germline ends came to 10 bases. Per the germline V gene, CDR1 is SGHAT and CDR2 is FQNNGV. CDR3 length: 13 residues. The CDR3 bases are TGTGCCAGCAGCTTCTTCCAGGGTACTGAAGCTTTCTTT. Its protein is CASSFFQGTEAFF.

The chain employs TRBV6-6 and TRBJ1-6, with D possibly being TRBD1 (6 bases). The CDR3 is 15 residues long. Germline V gene lookup returns CDR1 MNHNY and CDR2 SVGAGI (reference sequence). Trimming removed 0 bases at V and 9 bases at J, with 12 bases between. CDR3 sequence reads: CASSYSRDNGSPLHF. Here the CDR3 DNA reads TGTGCCAGCAGTTACTCGAGGGACAACGGTTCACCCCTCCACTTT.

The V and J genes are TRBV27 and TRBJ1-1; TRBD1 matches 9 bases. The length of the CDR3 is 14 residues. Unmatched junction bases numbered 1, after V lost 0 bases and J lost 5 bases. Germline CDR1 reads MNHEY; CDR2 reads SMNVEV (reference sequence). The CDR3 sequence is CASSLSTGGTEAFF. The CDR3 DNA sequence: TGTGCCAGCAGTTTATCGACAGGGGGGACTGAAGCTTTCTTT.

This chain joins TRBV28 and TRBJ1-5; 9 nucleotides align to TRBD1. The length of the CDR3 is 17 residues. The junction had 13 bases not matched to a gene; V was cut back by 6 bases and J by 4 bases. Germline V lookup: CDR1 MDHEN, CDR2 SYDVKM. CDR3 in DNA: TGTGCCAGCAGCTCCCTCGATTGGACAGGGGTAAATCAGCCCCAGCATTTT. Translating gives CASSSLDWTGVNQPQHF. The full variable domain, completed using reference TRBV28 and TRBJ1-5, is DVKVTQSSRYLVKRTGEKVFLECVQDMDHENMFWYRQDPGLGLRLIYFSYDVKMKEKGDIPEGYSVSREKKERFSLILESASTNQTSMYLCASSSLDWTGVNQPQHFGDGTRLSIL.

The chain employs TRBV27 and TRBJ1-6; D not certain. CDR1 MNHEY and CDR2 SMNVEV come from the germline V gene (reference sequence). The CDR3 is 16 residues long. V lost 2 bases and J 6 bases, leaving 14 bases between the germline ends. The CDR3 nucleotides read TGTGCCAGCAGTTTAGCCCCCGGATGGGCTAATTCACCCCTCCACTTT. Amino acid sequence: CASSLAPGWANSPLHF.

The V call is TRBV6-1, the J call TRBJ2-3; no definite D call. Germline lookup yields CDR1 MNHNS and CDR2 SASEGT. V gave up 6 bases and J gave up 0 bases, with 10 bases separating them. CDR3 length equals 14 residues. CDR3 amino acids: CASRAVASTDTQYF. The CDR3 nucleotides are TGTGCCAGCAGGGCAGTGGCCAGCACAGATACGCAGTATTTT.

CDR3 sequence reads: CASSSQGAYGYTF. The DNA for the CDR3 is TGTGCCAGCAGTTCCCAGGGGGCCTATGGCTACACCTTC. The rearrangement uses TRBV28 and TRBJ1-2, with 8 positions matching TRBD1. The ends lost 4 bases at V and 4 bases at J; junction bases unmatched: 2. CDR3 length: 13 residues. CDR1 is MDHEN, CDR2 SYDVKM, per germline.

This chain uses TRBV9 with TRBJ1-2, with 9 bases aligning to TRBD1. V was pared by 2 bases and J by 6 bases, with 5 bases of the junction left unmatched. This CDR3 has 14 amino acids. Germline CDR1 and CDR2: SGDLS and YYNGEE. The DNA for the CDR3 is TGTGCCAGCAGCGTCGGACAGGGGCTAAATGGCTACACCTTC. It specifies CASSVGQGLNGYTF.

The V call is TRBV27, the J call TRBJ2-1; the match to TRBD2 covers 8 bases. Germline CDR1 MNHEY, CDR2 SMNVEV (reference sequence). After removal of 6 bases from V and 5 bases from J, the junction contained 15 bases not matched to a gene. The CDR3 has 17 residues. CDR3 in amino acids: CASRSSYRGGGHNEQFF. The CDR3 DNA sequence: TGTGCCAGCAGGTCGTCCTACCGGGGGGGCGGTCACAATGAGCAGTTCTTC.

V and J are TRBV15 and TRBJ2-5, with D maybe TRBD2 (5 bases). Trimming removed 5 bases from V and 5 bases from J, with 21 bases in between. The CDR3 is made up of 16 amino acids. Germline V gene lookup returns CDR1 LNHNV and CDR2 YYDKDF (reference sequence). CDR3 in DNA: TGTGCCACCAGCGGGAGAGCGTCGGGCGGGTCGGAGACCCAGTACTTC. This sequence encodes CATSGRASGGSETQYF.

The V and J genes are TRBV6-1 and TRBJ1-1; TRBD1 agrees at 7 bases. The CDR3 runs to 15 residues. Germline V CDR1 and CDR2: MNHNS, SASEGT. The ends lost 3 bases at V and 3 bases at J; junction bases unmatched: 7. This CDR3 reads CASSDLGQLDTEAFF. In nucleotides, the CDR3 is TGTGCCAGCAGTGACCTGGGACAGTTGGACACTGAAGCTTTCTTT.

V and J are TRBV6-1 and TRBJ2-3, with TRBD2 identical over 9 bases. With 1 base clipped from V and 1 base from J, the junction kept 0 bases outside the gene matches. The CDR3 contains 15 residues. The germline V gene encodes CDR1 MNHNS and CDR2 SASEGT. CDR3 in amino acids: CASSEVAGGTDTQYF. The DNA of the CDR3 is TGTGCCAGCAGTGAAGTAGCGGGGGGCACAGATACGCAGTATTTT.

The V gene is TRBV27, the J gene TRBJ1-4, with TRBD1 identical over 8 bases. CDR1 is MNHEY and CDR2 is SMNVEV in the germline V gene (reference sequence). The CDR3 consists of 14 residues. V trimming: 8 bases; J trimming: 5 bases; junction bases outside the gene matches: 7. CDR3 nucleotides: TGTGCCAGCGCCAGGACAGGGAGGAATGAAAAACTGTTTTTT. Residues: CASARTGRNEKLFF. Full variable domain (outside the CDR3, taken from reference TRBV27 and TRBJ1-4): EAQVTQNPRYLITVTGKKLTVTCSQNMNHEYMSWYRQDPGLGLRQIYYSMNVEVTDKGDVPEGYKVSRKEKRNFPLILESPSPNQTSLYFCASARTGRNEKLFFGSGTQLSVL.

The chain couples TRBV30 to TRBJ1-5; D not certain. The CDR3 covers 12 residues. Trimming stripped 4 bases from V and 4 bases from J, with 8 bases between. Germline CDR1 GTSNPN, CDR2 SVGIG (reference sequence). The DNA for the CDR3 is TGTGCCTGGACAAGGGAGAATCAGCCCCAGCATTTT. Translating it yields CAWTRENQPQHF.

The V call is TRBV6-6, the J call TRBJ2-5; D may be TRBD2 (6 bases). The length of the CDR3 is 13 residues. V was clipped by 7 bases and J by 1 base, with 10 bases between them. CDR1 is MNHNY and CDR2 is SVGAGI in the germline V gene (reference sequence). CDR3 in amino acids: CASTRDFQETQYF. Here the CDR3 DNA reads TGTGCCAGCACCAGGGACTTCCAAGAGACCCAGTACTTC.

The chain links TRBV30 to TRBJ1-4, with D unresolved. CDR3 size: 15 residues. Germline V gives CDR1 GTSNPN, CDR2 SVGIG (reference sequence). The germline V and J ends were trimmed by 1 base and 4 bases, with 13 bases remaining between them. The CDR3: CAWSGGGSFNEKLFF. In DNA form, the CDR3 reads TGTGCCTGGAGTGGAGGTGGCTCATTTAATGAAAAACTGTTTTTT.

To note about this clone: One end of the junction fails to match germline, which may point to a read error. The DNA of the CDR3 is TGTGCTAGCAGCGCAAGCAGGGATTCACCCCTCCACTTT. Translation gives CASSASRDSPLHF. The chain is built from TRBV7-7 and TRBJ1-6, with D possibly being TRBD1 (5 bases). From germline, CDR1 is SSHAT and CDR2 FNYEAQ (reference sequence). The CDR3 is 13 residues long.

The V and J genes are TRBV7-9 and TRBJ2-3, with D maybe TRBD2 (5 bases). Deletions cut 5 bases from V and 4 bases from J, with 22 bases between. Per the germline V gene, CDR1 is SEHNR and CDR2 is FQNEAQ (reference sequence). There are 17 residues in the CDR3. Written as DNA, the CDR3 is TGTGCCAGCAGCGACGGTTCAGTCGGACTCCCTGCAGATACGCAGTATTTT. Amino acids: CASSDGSVGLPADTQYF. The full variable domain, rest sourced from reference TRBV7-9 and TRBJ2-3, is DTGVSQNPRHKITKRGQNVTFRCDPISEHNRLYWYRQTLGQGPEFLTYFQNEAQLEKSRLLSDRFSAERPKGSFSTLEIQRTEQGDSAMYLCASSDGSVGLPADTQYFGPGTRLTVL.

The rearrangement uses TRBV7-3 and TRBJ1-1, with TRBD1 matching 7 bases. Germline CDR1 is SGHTA and CDR2 is FQGTGA. The CDR3 contains 14 residues. J lost 6 bases, V lost 2 bases, and 6 bases had no gene match. The CDR3 sequence is CASSLLSQGAEAFF. The CDR3 region has the DNA TGTGCCAGCAGCTTACTGTCCCAGGGGGCTGAAGCTTTCTTT.

This chain joins TRBV7-2 and TRBJ2-2; TRBD2 is a possible D gene (5 bases). CDR1 is SGHTA and CDR2 is FQGNSA in the germline V gene. CDR3 size: 15 residues. Between the trimmed V and J ends, which lost 6 bases and 6 bases, there was a span of 17 bases. CDR3 sequence reads: CASSLSLLGAGELFF. The CDR3 nucleotides are TGTGCCAGCAGTCTATCTCTATTGGGAGCCGGGGAGCTGTTTTTT.

The genes are TRBV5-1 and TRBJ1-2; TRBD1 matches at 7 bases. The CDR3 runs to 14 residues. Germline trimming cut 0 bases from V and 7 bases from J; bases unmatched to any gene: 6. The germline V gene encodes CDR1 SGHRS and CDR2 YFSETQ. CDR3 coding DNA: TGCGCCAGCAGCTTGGGAGACAGGGTCCGTGGCTACACCTTC. Protein: CASSLGDRVRGYTF.

The chain employs TRBV11-2 and TRBJ1-1; D not certain. Germline CDR1 SGHAT, CDR2 FQNNGV. The ends were cut back, 4 bases at V and 5 bases at J, with 8 bases in the middle. The CDR3 sequence is 12 residues long. Written as DNA, the CDR3 is TGTGCCAGCAGCTACCAGTTAACTGAAGCTTTCTTT. It translates to CASSYQLTEAFF.

The gene calls are TRBV13 and TRBJ2-7, with unresolved D. With the DNA end fitting TRBJ2-1 better, the J assignment may be wrong. This CDR3 has 14 amino acids. From germline, CDR1 is PRHDT and CDR2 FYEKMQ (reference sequence). DNA for the CDR3: TGTGCCAGCAGCCGGGTCCGGTCCTACAATGAGCAGTTCTTC. The encoded protein is CASSRVRSYNEQFF.

The gene calls are TRBV19 and TRBJ1-5, with a tentative D call TRBD1 (6 bases). Germline V gene lookup returns CDR1 LNHDA and CDR2 SQIVND (reference sequence). The V end lost 4 bases, the J end lost 3 bases, and 10 bases lay between the germline ends. This CDR3 is built from 14 residues. CDR3: CASSNRVINQPQHF. CDR3 DNA: TGTGCCAGTAGTAACAGGGTGATCAATCAGCCCCAGCATTTT.

The chain carries TRBV7-9 and TRBJ2-7, with 8 bases identical to TRBD1. This CDR3 is 15 amino acids long. Trimming cost V 3 bases and J 2 bases; bases outside gene matches: 6. The germline V gene encodes CDR1 SEHNR and CDR2 FQNEAQ (reference sequence). The CDR3 nucleotides are TGTGCCAGCAGCTTGTCTGACAGGGGAACCTACGAGCAGTACTTC. Amino acids: CASSLSDRGTYEQYF.

The CDR3 DNA sequence: TGTGCCAGCAGCCAAGTTCCGGGCGGGGGGGCCACAGATACGCAGTATTTT. The encoded protein is CASSQVPGGGATDTQYF. The chain carries TRBV4-2 and TRBJ2-3, with 9 bases lining up with TRBD2. The CDR3 runs to 17 residues. Germline V gives CDR1 LGHNA, CDR2 YNFKEQ. J gave up 2 bases and V 1 base, and 7 bases lay outside the gene matches.